The following is a T cell receptor beta chain sequence with its context. What it recognizes is unknown. This specimen comes from a study of cytomegalovirus exposure and HLA in healthy donors. Germline loops: CDR1 GTSNPN, CDR2 SVGIG (reference sequence). V lost 5 bases and J lost 8; bases outside the gene matches: 8. This CDR3 spans 13 amino acids. A multiplex PCR was run with 60 Vbeta primers and 13 Jbeta primers. TCRdb's copy holds only in-frame clones and misses some; the assay was immunoSEQ multiplex PCR. Of 95,000 to 150,000 clones in the sample, approximately 67% were seen once. Study-wide points: Later analysis identified several of the most significant clusters that appeared linked to common viral pathogens.

Sequencing used PBMCs. The chain joins TRBV30 to TRBJ2-1; 8 positions agree with TRBD2. This receptor was obtained from a man between 18 and 29 years old in good health and CMV-seronegative. The CDR3 nucleotides read TGTGCCTGGGGACTAGCAGTCATCCATGAGCAGTTCTTC. Translation gives CAWGLAVIHEQFF.